Each of the 5 T cell receptor beta chains below was sequenced from the same sample in a study of long-term antiretroviral therapy in people with HIV. Runs used v3.0 of the immunoSEQ assay and were done at survey level. The data were produced by immunoSEQ multiplex PCR, yet TCRdb's version contains in-frame clones alone and is incomplete. The sample comprises 35,000 to 45,000 clones, 80% to 85% of which are singletons, and 6.2% rests with the top ten. Sequenced here: unsorted PBMCs, sampled 1 year after starting antiretroviral therapy. Source of these receptors: a man between 18 and 35 years old with HIV.

This clone showed up just once. The V call is TRBV7-8, the J call TRBJ2-2; unclear D gene. CDR1 SGHVS and CDR2 FQNEAQ come from the germline V gene. V lost 1 base, J lost 2 bases, and 17 bases lay in between. The CDR3 covers 18 residues. CDR3 sequence: CASSLDAPKADNTGELFF. The DNA of the CDR3 is TGTGCCAGCAGCTTAGACGCGCCCAAGGCTGATAACACCGGGGAGCTGTTTTTT.

The genes are TRBV13 and TRBJ2-7, with a weak D call TRBD1 (6 bases). CDR1 and CDR2 (germline): PRHDT, FYEKMQ (reference sequence). CDR3 length equals 16 residues. Trimming left V 2 bases short and J 1 base short, with 15 bases between. The CDR3 DNA reads as TGTGCCAGCAGCTTAACGGCAGGGGCCCCATCCTACGAGCAGTACTTC. As protein: CASSLTAGAPSYEQYF.

This chain uses TRBV27 with TRBJ1-5, with D possibly matching TRBD1 (6 bases). Per germline, CDR1 MNHEY and CDR2 SMNVEV (reference sequence). V lost 5 bases to trimming and J lost 4 bases, with 12 bases between them. This CDR3 contains 14 residues. CDR3 sequence: CASSTFQGNQPQHF. The CDR3 region has the DNA TGTGCCAGCAGTACCTTCCAGGGGAATCAGCCCCAGCATTTT.

V gene TRBV14 combines with J gene TRBJ1-1, with a possible D match to TRBD1 (5 bases). Deletions cut 4 bases from V and 6 bases from J, with 15 bases between. Germline CDR1 and CDR2: SGHDN and FVKESK. The CDR3 contains 14 residues. The DNA of the CDR3 is TGTGCCAGCAGCCCCCGGAAGGGGAGGCCTGAAGCTTTCTTT. Its protein product is CASSPRKGRPEAFF.

This chain uses TRBV2 with TRBJ1-1; the D is unclear. V was clipped by 0 bases and J by 1 base, with 9 bases between them. The CDR3 has 15 residues. Germline lookup yields CDR1 SNHLY and CDR2 FYNNEI. The CDR3 nucleotides are TGTGCCAGCAGTGAAGCAAAGGGAACGAACACTGAAGCTTTCTTT. It specifies CASSEAKGTNTEAFF.